This paragraph covers one T cell receptor (beta chain) sequence. A read error likely explains this, since a far larger clone differs by one base. This sample includes further DNA sequences coding for the same CDR3. Adult donors, all healthy and HIV-negative, had no recent acute infections or vaccinations. Without sorting, samples used some 100 million PBMCs for genomic DNA. Deep-level running was used for the assay. Authors' data handling: Without quality scores, immunoSEQ junctional reads could not be filtered like full-length reads. Profiled with immunoSEQ multiplex PCR; TCRdb holds only in-frame clones, not every one. That table supplies the V and J calls and clone size; D and trimming were determined from the DNA. The table includes some 530,000 clones, roughly 80% detected once. These data come from a study of shared clonotypes between healthy human individuals. This CDR3 comprises 16 residues. CDR1 is SGHNT and CDR2 is YYREEE in the germline V gene (reference sequence).

J is TRBJ2-7 and V is TRBV5-4, with 14 positions matching TRBD2. The receptor was derived from a woman aged 40 to 50 in good health. Some clones in this sample may be carry-over from other donors' samples. Sequencing input: PBMCs. The CDR3 here is CASSGGTSGSLYEQYF. For the CDR3, the DNA is TGTGCTAGCAGCGGGGGGACTAGCGGGAGTTTGTACGAGCAGTACTTC.